Below are 29 T cell receptor beta chains sequenced from a single sample in a study of siplizumab effects on memory and regulatory T cells. Generated by immunoSEQ multiplex PCR, the TCRdb table keeps only in-frame clones and is missing some. Of about 120,000 clones in the sample, roughly 94% were seen once. Sequencing was done on a sample of non-Treg CD4+ T cells sorted from blood. The origin of the receptors is a human donor in good health.

The chain carries TRBV14 and TRBJ2-3; D not resolved. Germline V gene data show CDR1 as SGHDN and CDR2 as FVKESK. V lost 0 bases, J lost 0 bases, and 7 bases lay in between. The CDR3 is 15 amino acids. The CDR3 sequence is CASSQDQVSTDTQYF. CDR3 bases: TGTGCCAGCAGCCAAGATCAGGTCAGCACAGATACGCAGTATTTT.

The chain uses TRBV19 and TRBJ2-2; 7 bases are shared with TRBD1. The V gene's germline CDR1 is LNHDA and CDR2 SQIVND (reference sequence). The CDR3 extends over 14 amino acids. After removal of 6 bases from V and 6 bases from J, the junction contained 7 bases not matched to a gene. The CDR3 region is CASRIGTGAGELFF. CDR3 nucleotide sequence: TGTGCCAGTAGGATTGGCACAGGGGCCGGGGAGCTGTTTTTT.

V and J are TRBV29-1 and TRBJ1-1, with D hard to call. CDR1 SQVTM and CDR2 ANQGSEA come from the germline V gene. The CDR3 is 10 residues long. V was clipped by 4 bases and J by 7 bases, with 7 bases between them. The CDR3 bases are TGCAGCGTTGGGGTAAGTGAAGCTTTCTTT. Protein sequence: CSVGVSEAFF.

In this sample, this clone turned up a few times. V gene TRBV11-3 combines with J gene TRBJ2-7, with TRBD1 as a possible D gene (5 bases). The CDR3 is 12 amino acids. Per germline, CDR1 SGHNT and CDR2 YENEEA. Trimming removed 3 bases from V and 5 bases from J, with 8 bases in between. The CDR3 DNA reads TGTGCCAGCAGCTTCGACAGTCACGAGCAGTACTTC. As protein: CASSFDSHEQYF.

V and J are TRBV6-5 and TRBJ2-7; TRBD2 might be the D (5 bases). Germline V gene sequence: CDR1 MNHEY, CDR2 SVGAGI. V lost 2 bases and J 4 bases, leaving 15 bases between the germline ends. CDR3 length: 15 residues. CDR3 loop: CASSYAAREGYEQYF. CDR3 DNA: TGTGCCAGCAGTTACGCGGCCAGAGAGGGATACGAGCAGTACTTC.

This clone was recorded only once. V is TRBV6-5 and J is TRBJ2-7, with 11 bases matching TRBD2. With 4 bases clipped from V and 4 bases from J, the junction kept 3 bases outside the gene matches. The CDR3 totals 14 residues. CDR1 and CDR2 (germline): MNHEY, SVGAGI. The CDR3 DNA reads TGTGCCAGCAGTTCTACTAGCGGGAGTTACGAGCAGTACTTC. Translating it yields CASSSTSGSYEQYF.

CDR3 protein: CSVTVGQATGYTF. CDR3 nucleotides: TGCAGCGTGACCGTCGGACAGGCAACGGGCTACACCTTC. The rearrangement uses TRBV29-1 and TRBJ1-2; 7 bases are a match to TRBD1. With 6 bases clipped from V and 8 bases from J, the junction kept 12 bases outside the gene matches. This CDR3 contains 13 residues. The germline V gene has CDR1 SQVTM and CDR2 ANQGSEA.

The gene calls are TRBV13 and TRBJ2-7; TRBD1 or TRBD2 may be the D gene (5 bases each). Germline values: CDR1 PRHDT, CDR2 FYEKMQ (reference sequence). The CDR3 is made up of 14 amino acids. V was shortened by 5 bases and J by 2 bases, with 13 bases between the two germline ends. CDR3 region: CASSEGRQAYEQYF. DNA of the CDR3: TGTGCCAGCAGCGAGGGGCGGCAAGCCTACGAGCAGTACTTC.

This chain links TRBV18 with TRBJ1-4, with 10 nucleotides matching TRBD1. Trimming took 6 bases from V and 2 from J; bases not matched to a gene: 12. CDR1 is KGHSH, CDR2 LQKENI, per germline. This CDR3 spans 18 amino acids. Written as DNA, the CDR3 is TGTGCCAGCTCCCCGGCCGGGACAGGGGAGGCTACTAATGAAAAACTGTTTTTT. Translating it yields CASSPAGTGEATNEKLFF.

This chain links TRBV5-1 with TRBJ2-5; 8 bases map to TRBD2. Germline V lookup: CDR1 SGHRS, CDR2 YFSETQ. CDR3 length: 15 amino acids. With 4 bases clipped from V and 4 bases from J, the junction kept 9 bases outside the gene matches. The CDR3 nucleotides are TGCGCCAGCAGCCCGGGGGGGCCAGTCTCAGAGACCCAGTACTTC. Residues: CASSPGGPVSETQYF.

This rearrangement joins TRBV11-2 to TRBJ2-5; the match to TRBD1 covers 7 bases. The CDR3 extends over 15 amino acids. The junction had 4 bases not matched to a gene; V was cut back by 1 base and J by 2 bases. In germline, CDR1 is SGHAT, CDR2 FQNNGV. CDR3 sequence: CASSLVGDSQETQYF. Written as DNA, the CDR3 is TGTGCCAGCAGCTTAGTAGGGGACAGTCAAGAGACCCAGTACTTC. The variable domain in full, with the rest retrieved from reference TRBV11-2 and TRBJ2-5, is EAGVAQSPRYKIIEKRQSVAFWCNPISGHATLYWYQQILGQGPKLLIQFQNNGVVDDSQLPKDRFSAERLKGVDSTLKIQPAKLEDSAVYLCASSLVGDSQETQYFGPGTRLLVL.

This chain links TRBV5-1 with TRBJ2-7; 7 bases match TRBD1. The junction had 14 bases not matched to a gene; V was cut back by 4 bases and J by 7 bases. This CDR3 region has 15 residues. Germline CDR1 reads SGHRS; CDR2 reads YFSETQ. This CDR3 reads CASSGRDSPPGEQYF. CDR3 DNA: TGCGCCAGCAGCGGCCGGGACAGCCCACCGGGGGAGCAGTACTTC.

Details on this clone: The junction departs from germline at one end; a sequencing error may be responsible. CDR3 residues: CASGETGVSGYTF. In nucleotides, the CDR3 is TGTGCCAGCGGTGAGACAGGGGTGAGTGGCTACACCTTC. The rearrangement uses TRBV2 and TRBJ1-2; TRBD1 aligns across 8 bases. The CDR3 spans 13 residues. Germline V gene data show CDR1 as SNHLY and CDR2 as FYNNEI. Drawing the rest from reference TRBV2 and TRBJ1-2, the complete variable domain is EPEVTQTPSHQVTQMGQEVILRCVPISNHLYFYWYRQILGQKVEFLVSFYNNEISEKSEIFDDQFSVERPDGSNFTLKIRSTKLEDSAMYFCASGETGVSGYTFGSGTRLTVV.

The chain combines TRBV7-9 with TRBJ1-1, with D possibly matching TRBD1 (5 bases). The germline gives CDR1 SEHNR, CDR2 FQNEAQ (reference sequence). This CDR3 is built from 16 residues. Trimming pared 4 bases from V and 2 bases from J, leaving 17 bases between. CDR3 in DNA: TGTGCCAGCAGCTCCCTATTAGGGGACGGAAACACTGAAGCTTTCTTT. This encodes CASSSLLGDGNTEAFF.

The chain employs TRBV7-9 and TRBJ2-6; D is undetermined. The germline V gene has CDR1 SEHNR and CDR2 FQNEAQ (reference sequence). CDR3 length: 13 residues. V was trimmed by 5 bases and J by 1 base, leaving 3 bases between them. The CDR3 here is CASSRSGANVLTF. The CDR3, as DNA: TGTGCCAGCAGCAGATCTGGGGCCAACGTCCTGACTTTC.

The chain carries TRBV25-1 and TRBJ1-2; 11 bases fit TRBD1. The V segment lost 3 bases and the J segment 7 bases; nucleotides outside the gene matches: 10. The CDR3 extends over 16 amino acids. From germline, CDR1 is MGHDK and CDR2 SYGVNS. For the CDR3, the DNA is TGTGCCAGCAGTGATGGGACAGGGGGAATGGTGGGTGGCTACACCTTC. Translation: CASSDGTGGMVGGYTF.

The gene calls are TRBV2 and TRBJ2-2, with 10 bases lining up with TRBD2. This CDR3 is 15 amino acids long. Germline V gene data show CDR1 as SNHLY and CDR2 as FYNNEI. V lost 5 bases and J lost 5; bases outside the gene matches: 5. Here the CDR3 reads CASSLTSGRTGELFF. The DNA of the CDR3 is TGTGCCAGCAGTCTGACTAGCGGGCGGACCGGGGAGCTGTTTTTT. Together with reference TRBV2 and TRBJ2-2, the CDR3 gives the full variable domain: EPEVTQTPSHQVTQMGQEVILRCVPISNHLYFYWYRQILGQKVEFLVSFYNNEISEKSEIFDDQFSVERPDGSNFTLKIRSTKLEDSAMYFCASSLTSGRTGELFFGEGSRLTVL.

The chain recombines TRBV18 with TRBJ1-2; 9 nucleotides match TRBD1. This CDR3 comprises 15 residues. The germline V gene encodes CDR1 KGHSH and CDR2 LQKENI. With V trimmed by 5 bases and J by 4 bases, 8 bases remained unmatched. CDR3 nucleotides: TGTGCCAGCTCATTCACAGGGGGCGAGGGCTATGGCTACACCTTC. This gives the protein CASSFTGGEGYGYTF.

About this clone: Different DNA sequences within this sample yield the same CDR3. This chain joins TRBV6-5 and TRBJ2-7, with 7 bases fitting TRBD1. The CDR3 runs 14 residues. J gave up 2 bases and V 0 bases, and 1 base lay outside the gene matches. Looked up from germline, CDR1 is MNHEY and CDR2 is SVGAGI. The CDR3 DNA follows: TGTGCCAGCAGTTACTCGACAGGGACCTACGAGCAGTACTTC. Translated, it gives CASSYSTGTYEQYF.

The V call is TRBV18, the J call TRBJ2-1, with 8 bases identical to TRBD2. Germline V gene data show CDR1 as KGHSH and CDR2 as LQKENI. The CDR3 covers 16 residues. V lost 3 bases and J lost 5; bases outside the gene matches: 9. The CDR3 reads CASSPTGLAGDNEQFF. CDR3 bases: TGTGCCAGCTCACCGACAGGACTAGCAGGGGACAATGAGCAGTTCTTC.

V gene TRBV10-3 combines with J gene TRBJ2-7; 8 bases align to TRBD1. Germline V gene data show CDR1 as ENHRY and CDR2 as SYGVKD. The CDR3 is 14 residues long. V dropped 2 bases and J dropped 4; count of bases not matched to a gene: 4. CDR3 in amino acids: CAISERQGAYEQYF. As DNA, the CDR3 is TGTGCCATCAGTGAGCGCCAGGGGGCGTACGAGCAGTACTTC.

This clone showed up just a few times. This sequence joins TRBV10-3 and TRBJ2-7, with D possibly matching TRBD1 (7 bases). V lost 7 bases, J lost 0 bases, and 13 bases lay in between. The CDR3 runs to 14 residues. Germline CDR1 ENHRY, CDR2 SYGVKD. The CDR3 nucleotides are TGTGCCATCAAAGGAGGGGGCCTCTCCTACGAGCAGTACTTC. It translates to CAIKGGGLSYEQYF.

The genes are TRBV5-1 and TRBJ2-3; 7 positions agree with TRBD1. The CDR3 runs to 14 residues. The V segment lost 5 bases and the J segment 2 bases; nucleotides outside the gene matches: 5. CDR1 is SGHRS and CDR2 is YFSETQ in the germline V gene. This chain's CDR3 is CASRWTGLTDTQYF. The CDR3 DNA reads as TGCGCCAGCAGGTGGACAGGACTCACAGATACGCAGTATTTT. Using reference TRBV5-1 and TRBJ2-3 for the parts outside the CDR3, the full variable domain is KAGVTQTPRYLIKTRGQQVTLSCSPISGHRSVSWYQQTPGQGLQFLFEYFSETQRNKGNFPGRFSGRQFSNSRSEMNVSTLELGDSALYLCASRWTGLTDTQYFGPGTRLTVL.

This clone occurred a few times. The genes are TRBV19 and TRBJ1-1; 7 bases are shared with TRBD1. The ends lost 5 bases at V and 4 bases at J; junction bases unmatched: 10. This CDR3 has 15 residues. Germline loops: CDR1 LNHDA, CDR2 SQIVND (reference sequence). CDR3 sequence reads: CASSPIDRVVTEAFF. In nucleotides, the CDR3 is TGTGCCAGTAGTCCAATCGACAGGGTGGTCACTGAAGCTTTCTTT.

This sequence joins TRBV6-1 and TRBJ1-5; no firm D call. The V end was cut by 7 bases, the J end by 0 bases, with 13 bases between. This CDR3 is 15 amino acids long. Germline values: CDR1 MNHNS, CDR2 SASEGT. The CDR3 nucleotides are TGTGCCAGCACCGAAAGTCCCTTTAGCAATCAGCCCCAGCATTTT. It yields the protein CASTESPFSNQPQHF.

The CDR3 is CASSARSGELFF. DNA of the CDR3: TGTGCCAGCAGCGCCAGGTCCGGGGAGCTGTTTTTT. The V and J genes are TRBV11-2 and TRBJ2-2, with D unclear. In germline, CDR1 is SGHAT, CDR2 FQNNGV. The CDR3 contains 12 residues. Trimming took 5 bases from V and 6 from J, leaving 7 bases between them.

V gene TRBV7-9 combines with J gene TRBJ2-7, with D possibly matching TRBD2 (6 bases). From germline, CDR1 is SEHNR and CDR2 FQNEAQ (reference sequence). The CDR3 consists of 16 residues. V gave up 5 bases and J gave up 6 bases, with 23 bases separating them. The CDR3, as DNA: TGTGCCAGCAGCGCAACCCGGGAGTCTGCCGGGTCCGAGCAGTACTTC. As protein: CASSATRESAGSEQYF.

This chain links TRBV7-9 with TRBJ1-1; D is possibly TRBD1 (5 bases). Trimming stripped 3 bases from V and 5 bases from J, with 10 bases between. The CDR3 sequence is 13 residues long. The V gene's germline CDR1 is SEHNR and CDR2 FQNEAQ (reference sequence). The CDR3 here is CASSFSGPTEAFF. In nucleotides, the CDR3 is TGTGCCAGCAGCTTCTCAGGGCCGACTGAAGCTTTCTTT.

V usage is TRBV5-6 and J usage is TRBJ2-2, with D possibly matching TRBD2 (6 bases). This CDR3 has 15 amino acids. Between the trimmed V and J ends, which lost 4 bases and 9 bases, there was a span of 19 bases. Germline V gene lookup returns CDR1 SGHDT and CDR2 YYEEEE. CDR3 DNA sequence: TGTGCCAGCAGCCCGGGACTGAGCGGAGGGTGGGAGCTGTTTTTT. This translates into CASSPGLSGGWELFF.